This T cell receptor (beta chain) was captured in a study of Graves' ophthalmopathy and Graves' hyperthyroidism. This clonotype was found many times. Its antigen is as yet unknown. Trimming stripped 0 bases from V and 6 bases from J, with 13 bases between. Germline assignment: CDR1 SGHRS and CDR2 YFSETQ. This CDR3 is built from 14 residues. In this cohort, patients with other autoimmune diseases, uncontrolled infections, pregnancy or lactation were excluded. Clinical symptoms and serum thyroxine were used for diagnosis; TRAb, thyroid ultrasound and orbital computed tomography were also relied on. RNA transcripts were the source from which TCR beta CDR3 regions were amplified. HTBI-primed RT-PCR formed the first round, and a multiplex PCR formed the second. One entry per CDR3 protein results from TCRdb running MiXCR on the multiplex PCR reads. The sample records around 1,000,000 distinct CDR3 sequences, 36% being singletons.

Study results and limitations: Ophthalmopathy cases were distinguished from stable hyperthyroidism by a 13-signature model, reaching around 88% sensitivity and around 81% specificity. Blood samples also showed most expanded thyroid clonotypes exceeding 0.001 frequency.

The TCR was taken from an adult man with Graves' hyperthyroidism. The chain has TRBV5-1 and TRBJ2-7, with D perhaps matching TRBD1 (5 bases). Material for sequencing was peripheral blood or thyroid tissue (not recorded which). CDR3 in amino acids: CASSLGGRVGEQYF. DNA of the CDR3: TGCGCCAGCAGCTTGGGCGGCAGGGTGGGCGAGCAGTACTTC.